This entry lists 16 T cell receptor beta chains sequenced from one sample in a study of shared clonotypes between healthy human individuals. Using immunoSEQ multiplex PCR, the repertoire was profiled, and TCRdb retains in-frame clones only, with some absent. The profile shows roughly 2 million clones, 90% to 96% of them singletons. The sample consisted of naive CD4+ T cells sorted from blood. The subset here: CD45RA+ positively selected. Source of these receptors: a young man in good health.

The V gene is TRBV5-4, the J gene TRBJ2-7; maybe TRBD2 (7 bases). V gave up 3 bases and J gave up 1 base, with 17 bases separating them. This CDR3 contains 16 residues. CDR1 is SGHNT, CDR2 YYREEE, per germline (reference sequence). CDR3 sequence (DNA): TGTGCCAGCAGCTCCGGAGGGGGGGTGAAGTCCTACGAGCAGTACTTC. It specifies CASSSGGGVKSYEQYF.

Here the CDR3 reads CASSEGVGYEQYF. CDR3 DNA: TGCGCCAGCAGTGAGGGGGTCGGCTACGAGCAGTACTTC. This chain uses TRBV10-1 with TRBJ2-7; no firm D call. Germline lookup yields CDR1 WNHNN and CDR2 SYGVQD (reference sequence). V lost 2 bases and J lost 3, with 8 bases in between. The CDR3 runs 13 residues.

J is TRBJ2-5 and V is TRBV7-2; D possibly matches TRBD1 or TRBD2 (5 bases each). The V and J ends lost 7 bases and 7 bases respectively, with 19 bases between them. The CDR3 contains 14 residues. The germline V gene encodes CDR1 SGHTA and CDR2 FQGNSA. CDR3 sequence reads: CASTLFLGAGTQYF. In DNA, the CDR3 is TGTGCCAGCACCCTATTCCTCGGGGCGGGGACCCAGTACTTC.

The chain combines TRBV7-2 with TRBJ2-7; 13 nucleotides match TRBD2. This CDR3 comprises 18 residues. The germline V gene encodes CDR1 SGHTA and CDR2 FQGNSA. Trimming took 6 bases from V and 3 from J; bases not matched to a gene: 14. CDR3 coding DNA: TGTGCCAGCAGTCTAGGATTGACTAGCGGGAGGCAGGACTACGAGCAGTACTTC. It is translated as CASSLGLTSGRQDYEQYF.

This chain joins TRBV28 and TRBJ2-7; maybe TRBD1 (6 bases). CDR1 is MDHEN, CDR2 SYDVKM, per germline. V was clipped by 6 bases and J by 0 bases, with 15 bases between them. The CDR3 covers 15 residues. The DNA of the CDR3 is TGTGCCAGCAGCCCCCCCGGACAGATCTCCTACGAGCAGTACTTC. Residues: CASSPPGQISYEQYF.

Remarks on this clone: Other DNA sequences within the sample encode an identical CDR3. The V call is TRBV9, the J call TRBJ1-5; unclear D gene. CDR1 and CDR2 from the germline V gene are SGDLS and YYNGEE. The CDR3 loop spans 14 amino acids. Trimming removed 0 bases at V and 1 base at J, with 5 bases between. The CDR3 bases are TGTGCCAGCAGCGTAGGGGGAAGCAATCAGCCCCAGCATTTT. Its protein product is CASSVGGSNQPQHF.

This chain links TRBV11-2 with TRBJ2-7; 8 bases line up with TRBD1. CDR1 is SGHAT, CDR2 FQNNGV, per germline. Unmatched junction bases numbered 12, after V lost 5 bases and J lost 0 bases. This CDR3 is built from 17 residues. The CDR3 is CASSQALTGESSYEQYF. CDR3 coding DNA: TGTGCCAGCAGCCAAGCCTTGACAGGGGAAAGCTCCTACGAGCAGTACTTC.

The chain uses TRBV7-2 and TRBJ2-7; the match to TRBD1 covers 7 bases. Trimming cost V 4 bases and J 5 bases; bases outside gene matches: 2. CDR1 is SGHTA and CDR2 is FQGNSA in the germline V gene. This CDR3 comprises 12 residues. The chain's CDR3 is CASSSTGNEQYF. Here the CDR3 DNA reads TGTGCCAGCAGCTCGACAGGGAACGAGCAGTACTTC.

This clone has just a few counts. The gene calls are TRBV11-3 and TRBJ2-7; D may be TRBD2 (6 bases). Trimming stripped 2 bases from V and 4 bases from J, with 12 bases between. Germline V gene sequence: CDR1 SGHNT, CDR2 YENEEA. The CDR3 totals 14 residues. This CDR3 is CASSLNGAGYEQYF. In nucleotides, the CDR3 is TGTGCCAGCAGCTTAAACGGGGCGGGGTACGAGCAGTACTTC.

This clone was seen a few times. This chain uses TRBV28 with TRBJ2-2; 10 bases are a match to TRBD1. This CDR3 has 15 residues. After removal of 7 bases from V and 7 bases from J, the junction contained 9 bases not matched to a gene. CDR1 is MDHEN, CDR2 SYDVKM, per germline. In DNA form, the CDR3 reads TGTGCCAGCACCTCAGGGGACAGGGGCAGCGGGGAGCTGTTTTTT. It yields the protein CASTSGDRGSGELFF.

About this clone itself: The sample has other DNA sequences that encode this CDR3 too. The CDR3 DNA sequence: TGTGCCAGCAGCGCAGGGACAGATACGCAGTATTTT. The encoded protein is CASSAGTDTQYF. V gene TRBV2 combines with J gene TRBJ2-3; D is perhaps TRBD1 (5 bases). The CDR3 has 12 amino acids. The V end lost 6 bases, the J end lost 3 bases, and 7 bases lay between the germline ends. CDR1 and CDR2 from the germline V gene are SNHLY and FYNNEI.

CDR3 sequence (DNA): TGTGCCAGCAGCTTGGGGGGATCGGTGACAGATACGCAGTATTTT. Translation gives CASSLGGSVTDTQYF. The J gene is TRBJ2-3, the V gene TRBV5-4; D remains unclear. Germline CDR1 is SGHNT and CDR2 is YYREEE (reference sequence). The CDR3 totals 15 residues. V was shortened by 0 bases and J by 3 bases, with 11 bases between the two germline ends.

V gene TRBV7-3 combines with J gene TRBJ1-2, with 11 bases fitting TRBD1. V dropped 2 bases and J dropped 8; count of bases not matched to a gene: 10. Per the germline V gene, CDR1 is SGHTA and CDR2 is FQGTGA. The length of the CDR3 is 16 residues. Here the CDR3 DNA reads TGTGCCAGCAGCTTAGCTATGGACAGGGGGCTAGGCGGCTACACCTTC. It is translated as CASSLAMDRGLGGYTF.

The chain employs TRBV7-9 and TRBJ2-3; no firm D call. This CDR3 has 14 amino acids. Trimming pared 2 bases from V and 4 bases from J, leaving 10 bases between. From germline, CDR1 is SEHNR and CDR2 FQNEAQ (reference sequence). CDR3 amino acids: CASSLMGSADTQYF. DNA of the CDR3: TGTGCCAGCAGCTTAATGGGGTCGGCAGATACGCAGTATTTT.

The V and J genes are TRBV30 and TRBJ1-1; D might be TRBD1 (6 bases). There are 15 residues in the CDR3. The V end was cut by 2 bases, the J end by 0 bases, with 13 bases between. Germline values: CDR1 GTSNPN, CDR2 SVGIG (reference sequence). The CDR3 reads CAWSFGQRLNTEAFF. The CDR3 nucleotides are TGTGCCTGGAGTTTCGGACAGAGATTGAACACTGAAGCTTTCTTT. Full variable domain (outside the CDR3, taken from reference TRBV30 and TRBJ1-1): SQTIHQWPATLVQPVGSPLSLECTVEGTSNPNLYWYRQAAGRGLQLLFYSVGIGQISSEVPQNLSASRPQDRQFILSSKKLLLSDSGFYLCAWSFGQRLNTEAFFGQGTRLTVV.

CDR3 loop: CATSREWGSQETQYF. CDR3 DNA: TGTGCCACCAGCAGAGAATGGGGTAGCCAAGAGACCCAGTACTTC. This rearrangement joins TRBV15 to TRBJ2-5; the D is unclear. CDR3 length: 15 amino acids. Germline V gives CDR1 LNHNV, CDR2 YYDKDF (reference sequence). Trimming stripped 0 bases from V and 1 base from J, with 9 bases between.